A single TCR beta chain is shown here with its context. This entry comes from a study of blood T cell repertoires in COVID-19. At the level of the study: The United States, Italy and Spain provided the acute and convalescent COVID-19 samples. PBMCs, B-cell-depleted T cells, or T cells provided the cDNA or gDNA that made up the material.

Each recovered donor of Cohort 3 presented with two negative PCRs, clearance, or symptom resolution. Authors' methods: Reference gene primers were amplified, and this amplification served to estimate nucleated cell counts. The protocol was immunoSEQ multiplex PCR, while the TCRdb copy is restricted to in-frame clones and leaves out a portion. V, J and clone size are those of that table, while D and trimming were read from the DNA. The sample contains approximately 280,000 clones, under 90% of which appear only once. CDR1 and CDR2 (germline): SGHNT, YYREEE (reference sequence). The V end lost 2 bases, the J end lost 0 bases, and 14 bases lay between the germline ends. This CDR3 has 16 amino acids.

The sequenced material came from PBMCs or T cells enriched from blood (not recorded which). The chain joins TRBV5-4 to TRBJ1-2; a possible D gene is TRBD1 (5 bases). The source is a woman aged 55-70 years who had recovered from COVID-19. DNA for the CDR3: TGTGCCAGCAGCTTTGGGGGAGGAGGGTCTAACTATGGCTACACCTTC. This encodes CASSFGGGGSNYGYTF. Based on the CDR3 plus reference TRBV5-4 and TRBJ1-2, the full variable domain is ETGVTQSPTHLIKTRGQQVTLRCSSQSGHNTVSWYQQALGQGPQFIFQYYREEENGRGNFPPRFSGLQFPNYSSELNVNALELDDSALYLCASSFGGGGSNYGYTFGSGTRLTVV.